Reported below is one T cell receptor beta chain. The target antigen is unknown. The data are from a study of cytomegalovirus exposure and HLA in healthy donors. Overall study context: Earlier, 200 million or so T cells were analyzed, and more than 100 million unique TCR beta sequences were found among them.

The V gene end was trimmed by 5 bases and the J gene end by 5 bases; junction bases not matched to a gene: 8. The CDR3 extends over 14 amino acids. Germline V gene data show CDR1 as PRHDT and CDR2 as FYEKMQ (reference sequence). Regarding the study as a whole: In vitro testing confirmed three CMV-associated chains as specific for CMV antigens. Across donors, presence/absence analyses took sequencing depth to be roughly uniform.

The PCR employed 60 Vbeta primers together with 13 Jbeta primers. Clones were sequenced by immunoSEQ multiplex PCR, and TCRdb holds only the in-frame ones, with some missing. The repertoire consists of 150,000 to 200,000 clones, with 65% to 80% occurring once and the leading ten covering roughly 1.9%. The rearrangement uses TRBV13 and TRBJ1-1, with TRBD1 matching over 7 bases. The receptor was derived from a female donor in good health and CMV-seronegative. The sample comprised PBMCs. CDR3 nucleotide sequence: TGTGCCAGCAGCGCTAGACAGGGATTTACTGAAGCTTTCTTT. Protein product: CASSARQGFTEAFF.